Listed here are 3 T cell receptor beta chains from one sample, sequenced in a study of shared clonotypes between healthy human individuals. Clones were read by immunoSEQ multiplex PCR, and TCRdb kept only the in-frame ones, dropping some. The table has approximately 2,300,000 clones, about nine tenths seen once. Sequencing was done on a sample of naive CD4+ T cells from PBMCs. Subset specified: CD45RA+ positively selected. All receptors derive from a man younger than 35 in good health. Some clones in this sample may be carry-over from other donors' samples.

This chain joins TRBV6-6 and TRBJ2-6; D not resolved. CDR1 MNHNY and CDR2 SVGAGI come from the germline V gene (reference sequence). The CDR3 sequence is 15 residues long. V lost 2 bases and J lost 2, with 7 bases in between. CDR3 nucleotide sequence: TGTGCCAGCAGTTACCCAAACCCTGGGGCCAACGTCCTGACTTTC. Translating gives CASSYPNPGANVLTF.

The V call is TRBV5-1, the J call TRBJ2-3, with D uncertain. CDR1 is SGHRS, CDR2 YFSETQ, per germline. Trimming pared 3 bases from V and 3 bases from J, leaving 8 bases between. This CDR3 is 13 amino acids long. CDR3 region: CASSSVTTDTQYF. In DNA form, the CDR3 reads TGCGCCAGCAGCTCGGTAACGACAGATACGCAGTATTTT.

This sequence joins TRBV10-1 and TRBJ2-5; possibly TRBD2 for D (5 bases). CDR3 length: 16 amino acids. Germline V gene data show CDR1 as WNHNN and CDR2 as SYGVQD (reference sequence). V was pared by 1 base and J by 0 bases, with 12 bases between. The CDR3 bases are TGCGCCAGCAGTGAGTGGCGCGGGTACGACCAAGAGACCCAGTACTTC. It encodes CASSEWRGYDQETQYF.